A single sample gave rise to the 5 T cell receptor beta chains below, sequenced in a study of blood T cell repertoires in COVID-19. Libraries were prepared by immunoSEQ multiplex PCR; TCRdb keeps only in-frame clonotypes and omits some of them. Of some 340,000 clones detected, roughly four fifths appear once; the ten largest clones hold around 5%. What was sequenced was PBMCs or T cells enriched from blood (not recorded which). Every receptor here comes from a woman between 45 and 65 years old who had recovered from COVID-19.

This clone was detected only once. The chain employs TRBV6-5 and TRBJ2-7, with 7 bases lining up with TRBD2. This CDR3 contains 13 residues. Germline V lookup: CDR1 MNHEY, CDR2 SVGAGI. With 4 bases clipped from V and 2 bases from J, the junction kept 2 bases outside the gene matches. The CDR3 region is CASSSGTTYEQYF. Written as DNA, the CDR3 is TGTGCCAGCAGTTCCGGGACTACCTACGAGCAGTACTTC.

The chain recombines TRBV15 with TRBJ1-2; D is undetermined. CDR1 is LNHNV, CDR2 YYDKDF, per germline (reference sequence). The CDR3 has 17 amino acids. Trimming stripped 0 bases from V and 1 base from J, with 15 bases between. CDR3 amino acids: CATSRDIVSANNYGYTF. The DNA for the CDR3 is TGTGCCACCAGCAGAGATATAGTGAGTGCAAATAACTATGGCTACACCTTC.

The chain couples TRBV30 to TRBJ1-2; a weak D match, TRBD1 (5 bases). V lost 3 bases and J 4 bases, leaving 18 bases between the germline ends. Germline assignment: CDR1 GTSNPN and CDR2 SVGIG (reference sequence). The CDR3 has 15 amino acids. The CDR3 DNA reads TGTGCCTGGAGCACGGGGGGAATAGACCCCTATGGCTACACCTTC. Encoded protein: CAWSTGGIDPYGYTF.

The chain couples TRBV6-4 to TRBJ2-1; 8 bases fit TRBD1. The CDR3 length is 15 residues. The germline gives CDR1 MRHNA, CDR2 SNTAGT. The ends lost 5 bases at V and 6 bases at J; junction bases unmatched: 9. The CDR3 is CASSKTTGVGNEQFF. The CDR3, as DNA: TGTGCCAGCAGTAAGACGACAGGGGTAGGCAATGAGCAGTTCTTC.

This sequence joins TRBV7-6 and TRBJ2-7; 10 nucleotides line up with TRBD2. Germline trimming cut 4 bases from V and 2 bases from J; bases unmatched to any gene: 2. The CDR3 contains 14 residues. The V gene's germline CDR1 is SGHVS and CDR2 FNYEAQ. Written as DNA, the CDR3 is TGTGCCAGCAGCTCCCTAGCGGGGGCCTACGAGCAGTACTTC. Its translation is CASSSLAGAYEQYF.